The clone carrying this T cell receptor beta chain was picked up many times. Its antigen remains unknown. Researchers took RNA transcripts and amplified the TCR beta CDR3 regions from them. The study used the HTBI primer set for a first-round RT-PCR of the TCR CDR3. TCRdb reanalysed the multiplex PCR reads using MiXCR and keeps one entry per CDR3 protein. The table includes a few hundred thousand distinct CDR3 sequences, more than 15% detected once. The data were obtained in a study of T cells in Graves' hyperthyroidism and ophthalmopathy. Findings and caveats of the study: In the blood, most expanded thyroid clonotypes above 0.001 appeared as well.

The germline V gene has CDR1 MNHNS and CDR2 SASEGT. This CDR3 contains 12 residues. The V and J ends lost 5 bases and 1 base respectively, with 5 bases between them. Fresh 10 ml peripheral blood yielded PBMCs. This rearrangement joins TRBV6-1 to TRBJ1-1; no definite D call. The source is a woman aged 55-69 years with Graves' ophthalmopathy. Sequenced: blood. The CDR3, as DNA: TGTGCCAGCAGTTACGCGAACACTGAAGCTTTCTTT. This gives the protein CASSYANTEAFF.